This TCR beta chain was recorded in a study of blood T cell repertoires in COVID-19. V trimming: 4 bases; J trimming: 7 bases; junction bases outside the gene matches: 9. Looked up from germline, CDR1 is SNHLY and CDR2 is FYNNEI. The CDR3 extends over 16 amino acids. Assay used: immunoSEQ multiplex PCR; TCRdb lists only in-frame clones, some missing. This table has 50,000 or so clones, nearly 85% appearing once. This clone came up a few times. This TCR came from a middle-aged man with acute or convalescent COVID-19. The genes are TRBV2 and TRBJ2-1; 11 nucleotides line up with TRBD2. The sequenced sample was peripheral blood. CDR3 amino acids: CASSANSGRARNEQFF. As DNA, the CDR3 is TGTGCCAGCAGTGCCAATAGCGGGAGGGCCAGGAATGAGCAGTTCTTC.